Detailed here is one T cell receptor beta chain. The specificity of this receptor is unknown. No quality values exist for individual bases; no much larger clone is one base distant. The CDR3 regions of human TCRbeta chains were analyzed by immunosequencing. Per the original workflow: TCRs in the repertoires were matched against a reference library of SARS-CoV-2-specific TCRs that had been generated with the MIRA antigen-specificity platform. Breadth was defined as the fraction of unique TCRs that were SARS-CoV-2-associated. Depth was defined as the fraction of total T cells that were SARS-CoV-2-associated. Each spike-specific TCR was assigned to its reactive spike region and to a CD4 or CD8 class using the MIRA data. Log10-transformed breadth and depth values were compared by one-way ANOVA with Sidak's multiple comparisons tests. Held by TCRdb, this immuneACCESS table contains in-frame sequences only and omits some clones. Under half of the omission traces to an unresolved V gene where checked; the cause of the rest is unknown. V and J calls and clone size are those listed in that table; D and trimming were worked out from the DNA. This sample has more than 95,000 clones in its table, and about 89% of those were observed once. Of the sample, more than 2.5% is held by the ten largest clones.

What the time point label conveys for this sample: about 28 days (+/-7) after the second vaccine dose. The label giving this sample's treatment or condition can be read as: meningococcal conjugate vaccine given as trial control. Vaccinee samples came from UK trials COV001 and COV002, including a single-blind randomized controlled phase 2/3 trial of AZD1222 (ChAdOx1 nCoV-19) in healthy adults. For TCRbeta chain sequencing, PBMC samples from trial participants were taken at day 0 and at day 28 after the second dose. The data stem from a study of T cell responses to AZD1222 COVID-19 vaccine (dated by TCRdb to about 2021). Regarding the study in general: TCR sequencing covered approximately 230 trial participants: 200 to 210 given two doses of AZD1222 and 26 given two doses of MenACWY control vaccine. Trial participants were enrolled into age subgroups of 18-55, 56-69 and 70-plus years, which contained about 160, 30 and 59 TCR-sequenced participants, respectively.

V is pared back by 5 bases and J by 4 bases, with 14 bases lying between the germline termini. As encoded in the germline V gene, CDR1 is KGHDR while CDR2 is SFDVKD. The CDR3, from cysteine to phenylalanine, totals 16 residues. The retained sequence is limited to the CDR3, 48 bases, with the frame set at the first base. Overall study outcomes, separate from this receptor: Because no day 14 peak-response samples were available, the repertoires could be characterized only after the peak T cell response. Participants were mostly white British and included more females than males, and it was suggested by the authors that clonal diversity may have been underestimated. Conclusions about previously exposed vaccinees were limited because only six AZD1222 recipients were SARS-CoV-2 seropositive at baseline. The vaccine-associated CD4 TCRs covered the entire spike protein, and the dominant responses fell in regions 160-218 and 743-854. The 56-69-year group was small, and its depth increase did not reach significance, likely because of low power. After two AZD1222 doses, spike-specific TCR breadth and depth were significantly higher than at day 0 and than in MenACWY recipients. Epitopes outside the regions mutated in the B.1.351 and B.1.1.7 variants were reportedly recognized by nearly half of the unique spike-specific TCRs.

The sequence joins TRBV24-1 to TRBJ2-6, with no confident D gene call. The source was peripheral blood, collected 28 days after the second dose of the MenACWY control vaccine. This receptor was identified in an adult who received the MenACWY meningococcal vaccine as a control. The CDR3 protein: CATSGSTARGANVLTF. The DNA reads TGTGCCACCAGTGGTTCAACTGCTCGAGGGGCCAACGTCCTGACTTTC.